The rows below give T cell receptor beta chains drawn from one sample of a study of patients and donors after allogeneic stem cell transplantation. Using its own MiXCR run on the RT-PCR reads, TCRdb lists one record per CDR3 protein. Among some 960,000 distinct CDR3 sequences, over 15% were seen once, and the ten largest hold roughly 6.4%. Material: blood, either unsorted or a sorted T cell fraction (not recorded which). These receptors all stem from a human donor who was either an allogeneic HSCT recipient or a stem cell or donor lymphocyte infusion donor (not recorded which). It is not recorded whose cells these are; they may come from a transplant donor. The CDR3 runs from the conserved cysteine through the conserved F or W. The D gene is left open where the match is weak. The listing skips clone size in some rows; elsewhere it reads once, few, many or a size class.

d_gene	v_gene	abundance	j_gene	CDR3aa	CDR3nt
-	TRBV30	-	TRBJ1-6	CASSPVGNNSPLHF	TGTGCATCCTCACCGGTAGGGAATAATTCACCCCTCCACTTT
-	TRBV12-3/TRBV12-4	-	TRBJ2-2	CASSPGSVGELFF	TGTGCCAGCAGTCCAGGGTCGGTCGGGGAGCTGTTTTTT
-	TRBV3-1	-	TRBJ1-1	CASSQGGVITQAFF	TGTGCCAGCAGCCAAGGGGGGGTTATCACTCAAGCTTTCTTT
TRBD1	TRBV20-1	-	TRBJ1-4	CSARYRDSRREKLFF	TGCAGTGCTAGATACCGGGACAGCCGTCGGGAAAAACTGTTTTTT
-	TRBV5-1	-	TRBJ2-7	CASSLWQGSSEQYF	TGCGCCAGCAGCTTGTGGCAGGGGAGCAGCGAGCAGTACTTC
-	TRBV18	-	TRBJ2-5	CASSPLRTPKGETQYF	TGTGCCAGCTCACCCCTGAGGACACCCAAGGGAGAGACCCAGTACTTC
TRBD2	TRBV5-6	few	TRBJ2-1	CASSFSGDEQFF	TGTGCCAGCAGTTTTAGCGGGGATGAGCAGTTCTTC
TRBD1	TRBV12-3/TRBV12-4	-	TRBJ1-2	CASSRTRGNGGYTF	TGTGCCAGCAGTCGAACCAGGGGGAACGGTGGCTACACCTTC
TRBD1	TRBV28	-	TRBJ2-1	CASREQGAPINEQFF	TGTGCCAGCAGGGAGCAGGGGGCACCGATCAATGAGCAGTTCTTC
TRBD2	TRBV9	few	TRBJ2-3	CASSVGLAGSSTDTQYF	TGTGCCAGCAGCGTGGGACTAGCGGGCAGTAGCACAGATACGCAGTATTTT
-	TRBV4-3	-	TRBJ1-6	CASSQERRGPSPLHF	TGCGCCAGCAGCCAAGAGCGCAGGGGACCTTCACCCCTCCACTTT
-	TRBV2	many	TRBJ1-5	CASSDNQPQHF	TGTGCCAGCAGTGATAATCAGCCCCAGCATTTT
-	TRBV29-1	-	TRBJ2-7	CSVSDRDSYEQYF	TGCAGCGTTAGCGACCGAGACTCCTACGAGCAGTACTTC
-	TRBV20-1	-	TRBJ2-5	CSARVQTLVKETQYF	TGCAGTGCTAGAGTTCAGACGTTGGTTAAAGAGACCCAGTACTTC
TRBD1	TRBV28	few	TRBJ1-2	CASSRRTGVSLGGYTF	TGTGCCAGCAGTAGGAGGACAGGGGTTTCCCTTGGGGGCTACACCTTC
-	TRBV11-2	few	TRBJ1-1	CASSLVGGGSTEAFF	TGTGCCAGCAGCTTAGTCGGGGGGGGAAGTACTGAAGCTTTCTTT
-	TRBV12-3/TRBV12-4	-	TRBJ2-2	CASSPRKIADTGELFF	TGTGCCAGCAGCCCCCGTAAGATCGCCGACACCGGGGAGCTGTTTTTT
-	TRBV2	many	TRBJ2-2	CASSAGSAGELFF	TGTGCCAGCAGTGCGGGCTCGGCCGGGGAGCTGTTTTTT
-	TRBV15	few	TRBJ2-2	CATSRVIGVANTGELFF	TGTGCCACCAGCAGGGTGATAGGTGTGGCGAACACCGGGGAGCTGTTTTTT
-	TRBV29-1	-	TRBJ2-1	CSASYLGDEQFF	TGCAGCGCTTCCTACCTGGGTGATGAGCAGTTCTTC
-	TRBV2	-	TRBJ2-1	CASTGESFNEQFF	TGTGCCAGCACGGGGGAGAGCTTCAATGAGCAGTTCTTC
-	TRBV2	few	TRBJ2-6	CASSEGGVGANVLTF	TGTGCCAGCAGTGAAGGAGGGGTTGGGGCCAACGTCCTGACTTTC
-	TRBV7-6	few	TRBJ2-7	CASSPRGAGTYEQYF	TGTGCCAGCAGTCCCAGGGGGGCCGGTACCTACGAGCAGTACTTC
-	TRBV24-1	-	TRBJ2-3	CATSPWGDDTQYF	TGTGCCACCAGCCCGTGGGGAGATGATACGCAGTATTTT
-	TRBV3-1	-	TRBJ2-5	CASRPSVQETQYF	TGTGCCAGCAGGCCTAGCGTTCAAGAGACCCAGTACTTC
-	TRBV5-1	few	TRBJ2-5	CASSLAVGLETQYF	TGCGCCAGCAGCTTGGCGGTGGGCCTGGAGACCCAGTACTTC
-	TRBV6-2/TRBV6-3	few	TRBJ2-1	CASFTPSGTPFHEQFF	TGTGCCAGCTTCACCCCTTCCGGGACCCCTTTCCATGAGCAGTTCTTC
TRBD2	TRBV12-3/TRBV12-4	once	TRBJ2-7	CASSPGTSGSPYEQYF	TGTGCCAGCAGCCCTGGGACTAGCGGGAGCCCCTACGAGCAGTACTTC
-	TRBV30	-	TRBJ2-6	CAWSPRRGTGANVLTF	TGTGCCTGGAGCCCCCGACGGGGTACTGGGGCCAACGTCCTGACTTTC
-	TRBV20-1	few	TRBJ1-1	CSASPDWTEAFF	TGCAGTGCTAGTCCGGACTGGACTGAAGCTTTCTTT
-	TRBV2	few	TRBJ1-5	CASSVIGGSNQPQHF	TGTGCCAGCAGTGTGATCGGGGGTAGCAATCAGCCCCAGCATTTT
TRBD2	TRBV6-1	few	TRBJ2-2	CASNTETSWRKNTGELFF	TGTGCCAGCAACACTGAGACTAGCTGGCGGAAGAACACCGGGGAGCTGTTTTTT
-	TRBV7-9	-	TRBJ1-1	CASPKGEANTEAFF	TGTGCCAGCCCTAAGGGGGAGGCGAACACTGAAGCTTTCTTT
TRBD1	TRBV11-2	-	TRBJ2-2	CASSWDRGLGGELFF	TGTGCCAGCAGCTGGGACAGGGGGCTTGGCGGGGAGCTGTTTTTT
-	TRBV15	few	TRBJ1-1	CATSRVFGMSNTEAFF	TGTGCCACCAGCAGAGTATTTGGTATGTCGAACACTGAAGCTTTCTTT
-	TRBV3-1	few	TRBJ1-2	CASSHLKRGIYGYTF	TGTGCCAGCAGCCATCTGAAGAGAGGGATCTATGGCTACACCTTC
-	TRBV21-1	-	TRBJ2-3	CASTRNRGWPQYF	TGTGCCAGCACACGTAACAGGGGATGGCCGCAGTATTTT
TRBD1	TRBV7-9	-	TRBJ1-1	CASSSLGQGPGTEAFF	TGTGCCAGCAGCTCCCTGGGACAGGGGCCCGGGACTGAAGCTTTCTTT